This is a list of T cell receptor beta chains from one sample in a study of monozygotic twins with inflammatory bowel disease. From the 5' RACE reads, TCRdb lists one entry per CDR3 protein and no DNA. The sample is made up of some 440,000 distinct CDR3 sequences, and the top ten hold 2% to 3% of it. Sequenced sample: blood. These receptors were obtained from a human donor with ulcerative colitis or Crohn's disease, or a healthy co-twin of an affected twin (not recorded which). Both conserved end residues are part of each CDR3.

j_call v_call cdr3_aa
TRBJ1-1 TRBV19 CASSIDHGIPGAFF
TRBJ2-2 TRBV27 CASSLSPGAHTGELFF
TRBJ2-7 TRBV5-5 CASSALNTGYEQYF
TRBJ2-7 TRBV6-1 CASSAYGTPNSYEQYF
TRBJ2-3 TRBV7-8 CASSLPIGGIPPTDTQYF
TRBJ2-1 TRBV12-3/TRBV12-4 CASSLGDRAYEQFF
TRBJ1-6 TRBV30 CAWSPLSSNNSPLHF
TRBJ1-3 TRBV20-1 CSATEQSGNTIYF
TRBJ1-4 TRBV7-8 CASSPYGREKLFF
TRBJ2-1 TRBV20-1 CSAKGPHSYNEQFF
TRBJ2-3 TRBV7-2 CASSWTPSTDTQYF
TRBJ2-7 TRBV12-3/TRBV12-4 CASGVRQGGSYEQYF
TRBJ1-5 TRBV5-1 CASSPLDSSNQPQHF
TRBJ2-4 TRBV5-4 CASSGSGTGALGNIQYF
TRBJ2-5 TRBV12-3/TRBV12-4 CASSFGGSLETQYF
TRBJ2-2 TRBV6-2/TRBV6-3 CASSYAGELFF
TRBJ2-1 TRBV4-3 CASSQDLAGVGYNEQFF
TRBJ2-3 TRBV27 CASTASTDTQYF
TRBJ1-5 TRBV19 CASSAPHQPQHF
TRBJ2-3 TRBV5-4 CASSSIGGTDTQYF
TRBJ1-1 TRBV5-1 CATRQGGQTEAFF
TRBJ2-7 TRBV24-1 CATSDWTSGKYEQYF
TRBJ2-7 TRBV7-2 CASRYDRGPYEQYF
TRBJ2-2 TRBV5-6 CASSSRAAGLITGELFF
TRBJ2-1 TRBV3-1 CASSQWGSYNEQFF
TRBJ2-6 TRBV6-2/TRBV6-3 CASSYSWTVNPPGGANVLTF
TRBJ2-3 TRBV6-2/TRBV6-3 CASKGSGIDTQYF